Listed below are T cell receptor beta chains from one sample, sequenced in a study of blood T cell repertoires in COVID-19. Sequencing was performed with immunoSEQ multiplex PCR; in TCRdb, only in-frame clones are kept and a portion is missing. The data hold about 130,000 clones, with around 75% observed a single time. The sequenced sample was peripheral blood. These receptors originate from a woman between 65 and 79 years old with COVID-19, enrolled during active disease. The CDR3 runs from the conserved cysteine through the conserved F or W. Each record gives: J gene, V gene, clone size, CDR3 protein. The size of a clone is reported for some rows only, either as once, few or many, or as a class for expanded clones.

j_call: TRBJ2-2
v_call: TRBV2
clone_size: -
cdr3_aa: CASRRLRGTGELFF

j_call: TRBJ1-5
v_call: TRBV6-5
clone_size: few
cdr3_aa: CASRGAGGGNQPQHF

j_call: TRBJ1-2
v_call: TRBV4-2
clone_size: -
cdr3_aa: CASSQDSVATGIYGYTF

j_call: TRBJ1-6
v_call: TRBV7-2
clone_size: -
cdr3_aa: CASSLIGEANSPLHF

j_call: TRBJ1-1
v_call: TRBV5-4
clone_size: few
cdr3_aa: CASSSLTRADTEAFF

j_call: TRBJ1-1
v_call: TRBV6-5
clone_size: once
cdr3_aa: CASSSPGGGSTEAFF

j_call: TRBJ2-7
v_call: TRBV5-1
clone_size: -
cdr3_aa: CASSPPREQYF

j_call: TRBJ1-1
v_call: TRBV2
clone_size: -
cdr3_aa: CASSEATEAFF

j_call: TRBJ1-2
v_call: TRBV28
clone_size: -
cdr3_aa: CASRYSGGEGYGYTF

j_call: TRBJ1-1
v_call: TRBV6-5
clone_size: -
cdr3_aa: CASSYARQGTEAFF

j_call: TRBJ1-2
v_call: TRBV27
clone_size: -
cdr3_aa: CASSPSGTGVQANYGYTF

j_call: TRBJ2-5
v_call: TRBV3-1/TRBV3-2
clone_size: -
cdr3_aa: CASSQGGGGETQYF

j_call: TRBJ2-7
v_call: TRBV29-1
clone_size: -
cdr3_aa: CSVGVHRLANSYEQYF

j_call: TRBJ1-2
v_call: TRBV6-2/TRBV6-3
clone_size: -
cdr3_aa: CASSYSSGGFGYTF

j_call: TRBJ1-5
v_call: TRBV20-1
clone_size: -
cdr3_aa: CSASSGWSNQPQHF

j_call: TRBJ1-5
v_call: TRBV7-8
clone_size: -
cdr3_aa: CASSGEQGVGNQPQHF

j_call: TRBJ2-7
v_call: TRBV2
clone_size: -
cdr3_aa: CASSGDSYEQYF

j_call: TRBJ2-5
v_call: TRBV2
clone_size: once
cdr3_aa: CASTDSQETQYF

j_call: TRBJ2-7
v_call: TRBV6-4
clone_size: -
cdr3_aa: CASSPEAGYQQYF

j_call: TRBJ2-7
v_call: TRBV23-1
clone_size: -
cdr3_aa: CASTQGLEEYF

j_call: TRBJ2-3
v_call: TRBV7-8
clone_size: -
cdr3_aa: CASSQGATSGVTDTQYF

j_call: TRBJ2-2
v_call: TRBV11-2
clone_size: once
cdr3_aa: CASSLDPFSGELFF

j_call: TRBJ2-2
v_call: TRBV5-5
clone_size: -
cdr3_aa: CASSPGAGATGELFF

j_call: TRBJ1-5
v_call: TRBV6-1
clone_size: -
cdr3_aa: CASSENRGVGNQPQHF

j_call: TRBJ2-3
v_call: TRBV5-1
clone_size: -
cdr3_aa: CASSPRGLSTDTQYF

j_call: TRBJ2-7
v_call: TRBV19
clone_size: -
cdr3_aa: CASSRTTGAGATEQYF

j_call: TRBJ1-3
v_call: TRBV18
clone_size: -
cdr3_aa: CASSQEAISGNTIYF

j_call: TRBJ1-5
v_call: TRBV2
clone_size: -
cdr3_aa: CASRDRSFNQPQHF

j_call: TRBJ2-7
v_call: TRBV6-5
clone_size: -
cdr3_aa: CASSQTSIGEQYF

j_call: TRBJ2-1
v_call: TRBV7-3
clone_size: -
cdr3_aa: CASSSYAGPSGPHNEQFF

j_call: TRBJ1-2
v_call: TRBV7-9
clone_size: few
cdr3_aa: CASSWAHQNYGYTF

j_call: TRBJ2-3
v_call: TRBV9
clone_size: -
cdr3_aa: CASSPRRGGADTQYF

j_call: TRBJ2-3
v_call: TRBV29-1
clone_size: -
cdr3_aa: CSLLGGGTSGSSSTDTQYF

j_call: TRBJ1-6
v_call: TRBV6-6
clone_size: few
cdr3_aa: CASEGSSYNSPLHF

j_call: TRBJ1-2
v_call: TRBV4-1
clone_size: -
cdr3_aa: CASSQESEGYAYGYTF

j_call: TRBJ2-3
v_call: TRBV2
clone_size: -
cdr3_aa: CASSEAWRDTQYF

j_call: TRBJ1-1
v_call: TRBV25-1
clone_size: -
cdr3_aa: CASTGGGQAFF

j_call: TRBJ1-2
v_call: TRBV11-2
clone_size: -
cdr3_aa: CASSLTGISNYGYTF

j_call: TRBJ2-2
v_call: TRBV18
clone_size: -
cdr3_aa: CASSRQGQGYTGELFF

j_call: TRBJ1-5
v_call: TRBV19
clone_size: many
cdr3_aa: CASTSGHRGGNQPQHF

j_call: TRBJ2-1
v_call: TRBV28
clone_size: once
cdr3_aa: CASRQGGEQFF

j_call: TRBJ1-1
v_call: TRBV27
clone_size: -
cdr3_aa: CASGTGTEAFF

j_call: TRBJ1-2
v_call: TRBV28
clone_size: -
cdr3_aa: CASRTGQYGYTF

j_call: TRBJ2-5
v_call: TRBV27
clone_size: once
cdr3_aa: CASSLTAGGGRETQYF

j_call: TRBJ2-5
v_call: TRBV4-2
clone_size: -
cdr3_aa: CASSQVQARGETQYF

j_call: TRBJ2-1
v_call: TRBV2
clone_size: -
cdr3_aa: CASSNLAGRAYNEQFF

j_call: TRBJ1-4
v_call: TRBV5-1
clone_size: -
cdr3_aa: CASSTSGLGEKLFF

j_call: TRBJ1-1
v_call: TRBV7-3
clone_size: -
cdr3_aa: CASSPGPARRGTEAFF

j_call: TRBJ1-2
v_call: TRBV5-4
clone_size: few
cdr3_aa: CASSPPGQGEGYTF

j_call: TRBJ1-4
v_call: TRBV28
clone_size: -
cdr3_aa: CASSLDRAANEKLFF

j_call: TRBJ1-3
v_call: TRBV10-3
clone_size: -
cdr3_aa: CAISANTGGSGNTIYF